These T cell receptor beta chains were read from a single sample in a study of blood T cell repertoires in COVID-19. The table came from immunoSEQ multiplex PCR; TCRdb's copy has only in-frame clones and leaves some out. The repertoire holds approximately 160,000 clones, around nine tenths seen once, with less than 0.7% in the top ten. Sequencing used peripheral blood. The source is a man aged 55 to 69 with COVID-19, enrolled during active disease. CDR3s include the opening cysteine and the closing phenylalanine or tryptophan. Fields, in order: J gene, V gene, clone size, CDR3 protein. Only some rows state a clone size, as once, few, many or a class for expanded clones.

TRBJ2-5,TRBV21-1,NA,CASSKSETGLQETQYF
TRBJ2-7,TRBV28,NA,CASSLWQEPYEQYF
TRBJ1-5,TRBV7-9,NA,CASSLAGQGQQPQHF
TRBJ1-1,TRBV27,NA,CASSYKTGLNTEAFF
TRBJ1-3,TRBV5-1,NA,CASSPSTVAGNTIYF
TRBJ2-7,TRBV3-1/TRBV3-2,once,CASSQAGANSYEQYF
TRBJ2-7,TRBV7-2,NA,CASSFGGSYEQYF
TRBJ2-1,TRBV7-3,NA,CASSFEGNSEQFF
TRBJ2-1,TRBV7-2,few,CASSFGQGYNEQFF
TRBJ2-1,TRBV11-2,NA,CASSLGSGALNEQFF
TRBJ1-6,TRBV28,once,CASSSPGTINSPLHF
TRBJ1-5,TRBV6-5,NA,CASSQQGSQPQHF
TRBJ2-5,TRBV5-1,NA,CASRRLAGGGETQYF
TRBJ2-4,TRBV6-2/TRBV6-3,NA,CASSFRGHELNIQYF
TRBJ1-3,TRBV7-8,once,CASGPGGNTIYF
TRBJ2-3,TRBV28,NA,CASSLASGGTTDTQYF
TRBJ2-1,TRBV5-4,NA,CASSISGRADNEQFF
TRBJ1-5,TRBV28,NA,CASSLRVSGARPQHF
TRBJ2-7,TRBV28,NA,CASNSQGARGSYEQYF
TRBJ2-3,TRBV25-1,NA,CASSDTGGSVTQYF
TRBJ1-1,TRBV19,NA,CASLIKGGLNTEAFF
TRBJ1-4,TRBV6-1,NA,CASSEGWGQGEKLFF
TRBJ1-5,TRBV5-6,once,CASSLQGRSNQPQHF
TRBJ1-1,TRBV27,NA,CASSNVRGTWGGTEAFF
TRBJ2-2,TRBV9,NA,CASSALDRANTGELFF
TRBJ2-1,TRBV12-3/TRBV12-4,NA,CASSFLNEQFF
TRBJ2-3,TRBV6-5,once,CASGPSGGSTW
TRBJ2-7,TRBV4-1,NA,CASSPARGIPYEQYF
TRBJ1-1,TRBV27,NA,CASSLGEGTEAFF
TRBJ2-7,TRBV28,NA,CASRSTGGTYEQYF
TRBJ1-1,TRBV5-4,NA,CASSLASGLNTEAFF
TRBJ2-7,TRBV7-8,NA,CASSLSLAGGDDEQYF
TRBJ2-1,TRBV21-1,NA,CASSNGFNEQFF
TRBJ2-3,TRBV6-1,NA,CASSEGYRADTQYF
TRBJ2-6,TRBV5-6,NA,CASSLTGVSGANVLTF
TRBJ1-5,TRBV2,NA,CASSAGQPQHF
TRBJ1-1,TRBV11-3,NA,CASSPDREEAFF
TRBJ1-2,TRBV5-1,NA,CASSLQASGYTF
TRBJ2-3,TRBV18,NA,CASSPPGTRSPDTQYF
TRBJ1-1,TRBV6-2/TRBV6-3,once,CASNPQGMNTEAFF
TRBJ1-1,TRBV5-1,NA,CASRSSTEKNTEAFF
TRBJ1-6,TRBV10-3,few,CAISQTGGGLGNSPLHF
TRBJ2-7,TRBV18,NA,CASSRTGGEQYF
TRBJ2-3,TRBV6-5,NA,CASSYGPQGGTQYF
TRBJ2-5,TRBV15,NA,CATSRDKGARETQYF
TRBJ2-4,TRBV7-2,NA,CASSLGRMGAAKNIQYF
TRBJ1-6,TRBV6-5,NA,CASSPSGVGNSPLHF
TRBJ1-6,TRBV2,NA,CASSPYSNSPLHF
TRBJ1-1,TRBV19,NA,CASSIEPGRIEAFF
TRBJ2-6,TRBV6-2/TRBV6-3,NA,CASSQWDRGFSGANVLTF
TRBJ1-1,TRBV12-3/TRBV12-4,NA,CASSSTGVTEAFF
TRBJ2-7,TRBV5-1,NA,CASSPGVPRYEQYF
TRBJ1-2,TRBV18,NA,CASSPQTSGGDGYTF
TRBJ2-6,TRBV7-2,NA,CASSLSISGANVLTF
TRBJ2-2,TRBV4-3,NA,CASSQVGVDTGELFF
TRBJ1-1,TRBV7-8,NA,CASRSARGPGTEAFF
TRBJ2-5,TRBV12-5,NA,CASGGGFQETQYF
TRBJ2-5,TRBV18,once,CASSLSQETQYF
TRBJ1-1,TRBV19,NA,CASNRNTEAFF
TRBJ1-2,TRBV21-1,once,CASSTSGTGNYGYTF